Listed below are T cell receptor beta chains from one sample, sequenced in a study of OX40 agonist ivuxolimab in advanced cancers. Produced via immunoSEQ multiplex PCR; TCRdb's table is partial and in-frame only. The table has around 25,000 clones, 65% to 80% seen once. Source: CD4+ or CD8+ T cells sorted from blood, taken in a trial of the OX40 agonist ivuxolimab. These receptors were obtained from an adult with an advanced solid tumor such as melanoma, head and neck, liver or kidney cancer. Each CDR3 is given with its conserved first and last residue. A D gene is named only where the DNA matches it firmly. Clone size, where shown, is once, few, many, or a class for clones that have expanded.

NA | TRBJ2-7 | TRBV5-1 | TRBD2 | CASRGGTSGYEQYF | TGCGCCAGCAGGGGGGGGACTAGCGGGTACGAGCAGTACTTC
NA | TRBJ2-7 | TRBV5-6 | NA | CASSFNQEQYF | TGTGCCAGCAGCTTTAATCAAGAGCAGTACTTC
NA | TRBJ1-5 | TRBV6-5 | TRBD1 | CASRQGGNNQPQHF | TGTGCCAGCAGACAGGGGGGAAACAATCAGCCCCAGCATTTT
NA | TRBJ1-5 | TRBV6-1 | NA | CASSEPLIQPQHF | TGTGCCAGCAGTGAGCCGTTAATCCAGCCCCAGCATTTT
NA | TRBJ2-5 | TRBV10-3 | TRBD2 | CAISESVAGGFQETQYF | TGTGCCATCAGTGAGTCTGTAGCGGGGGGCTTCCAAGAGACCCAGTACTTC
once | TRBJ1-1 | TRBV10-2 | NA | CASSVSGWDTEAFF | TGCGCCAGCAGTGTTTCCGGTTGGGATACTGAAGCTTTCTTT
NA | TRBJ2-5 | TRBV6-5 | NA | CASSLGVGSSSGTQYF | TGTGCCAGCAGTTTGGGCGTAGGGTCCAGTTCAGGGACCCAGTACTTC
NA | TRBJ2-3 | TRBV4-2 | NA | CASSQAAAGLTDTQYF | TGTGCCAGCAGCCAAGCGGCGGCGGGTCTCACAGATACGCAGTATTTT
NA | TRBJ2-3 | TRBV5-1 | NA | CASSGLAAPDTQYF | TGCGCCAGCAGTGGGCTCGCGGCACCTGATACGCAGTATTTT
few | TRBJ1-2 | TRBV27 | NA | CASSPNSVYGYTF | TGTGCCAGCAGTCCGAACTCAGTCTATGGCTACACCTTC
NA | TRBJ2-2 | TRBV2 | TRBD1 | CASTGQGGTTGELFF | TGTGCCAGCACCGGACAGGGTGGGACAACCGGGGAGCTGTTTTTT
NA | TRBJ1-1 | TRBV29-1 | NA | CSATIGTGNTEAFF | TGCAGCGCCACCATAGGGACGGGGAACACTGAAGCTTTCTTT
NA | TRBJ1-6 | TRBV9 | NA | CASSVRNSPLHF | TGTGCCAGCAGCGTAAGGAATTCACCCCTCCACTTT
NA | TRBJ2-1 | TRBV30 | NA | CAWTGFRGSYNEQFF | TGTGCCTGGACGGGGTTTAGGGGGAGTTACAATGAGCAGTTCTTC
NA | TRBJ1-4 | TRBV4-1 | NA | CASSQNPTGFNEKLFF | TGCGCCAGCAGCCAGAATCCAACGGGGTTTAATGAAAAACTGTTTTTT
NA | TRBJ1-2 | TRBV29-1 | NA | CSVENRDYGEGYTF | TGCAGCGTTGAGAACAGGGACTATGGAGAGGGCTACACCTTC
NA | TRBJ1-4 | TRBV5-6 | TRBD1 | CASSFLTGAFEKLFF | TGTGCCAGCAGCTTCTTGACAGGGGCTTTTGAAAAACTGTTTTTT
NA | TRBJ2-1 | TRBV5-1 | NA | CASSSGDRPYNEQFF | TGCGCCAGCAGCTCTGGGGACCGACCCTACAATGAGCAGTTCTTC
NA | TRBJ2-2 | TRBV5-1 | TRBD1 | CASSWTGVRRGAVF | TGCGCCAGCAGCTGGACAGGGGTGAGGCGGGGAGCTGTTTTT
once | TRBJ2-1 | TRBV5-1 | TRBD2 | CASSLAGGRANEQFF | TGCGCCAGCAGCTTGGCTGGCGGGAGGGCCAATGAGCAGTTCTTC
medium-sized | TRBJ1-2 | TRBV6-1 | NA | CASSLPGYTF | TGTGCCAGCAGCCTCCCTGGCTACACCTTC
once | TRBJ2-7 | TRBV11-3 | TRBD1 | CASSLGQGVQYF | TGTGCCAGCAGCTTAGGCCAGGGGGTGCAGTACTTC
NA | TRBJ2-1 | TRBV5-1 | NA | CASSLSGGFLVDNEQFF | TGCGCCAGCAGCTTGTCTGGGGGTTTCCTTGTTGACAATGAGCAGTTCTTC
NA | TRBJ1-2 | TRBV28 | NA | CASVRGVANYGYTF | TGTGCCAGTGTTAGGGGGGTGGCTAACTATGGCTACACCTTC
NA | TRBJ1-1 | TRBV7-3 | NA | CASSLDAGLNTEAFF | TGTGCCAGCAGCTTAGATGCAGGATTAAACACTGAAGCTTTCTTT
once | TRBJ1-6 | TRBV19 | NA | CASSASSMGANSPLHF | TGTGCCAGTAGTGCCTCAAGTATGGGAGCGAATTCACCCCTCCACTTT
NA | TRBJ2-7 | TRBV4-2 | TRBD2 | CASSPGTSGYEQYF | TGTGCCAGCAGCCCCGGGACTAGCGGCTACGAGCAGTACTTC
large | TRBJ2-2 | TRBV29-1 | TRBD1 | CSARTGRGELFF | TGCAGCGCCCGGACAGGGCGGGGGGAGCTGTTTTTT